Here is one T cell receptor beta chain with its context. Antigen specificity is unknown. The method was immunoSEQ multiplex PCR; TCRdb's version includes in-frame clones alone and lacks a portion of them. The sample lists over 85,000 clones; 87% were seen once. The length of the CDR3 is 11 residues. In germline, CDR1 is SGHAT, CDR2 FQNNGV. V was pared by 2 bases and J by 7 bases, with 5 bases between. The data are from a study of T cell responses to AZD1222 COVID-19 vaccine. Study-wide results and caveats: The study sampled repertoires only after the peak T cell response.

The sample was peripheral blood, taken on day 0 of AZD1222 vaccination. The chain combines TRBV11-2 with TRBJ1-1, with D maybe TRBD1 (5 bases). This receptor was obtained from an adult in good health. The chain's CDR3 is CASSLQGEAFF. The CDR3 DNA follows: TGTGCCAGCAGCTTACAGGGTGAAGCTTTCTTT.